Sequencing of this TCR beta chain was carried out in a study of identifying expanded T cells in peripheral blood. V was cut by 1 base and J by 4 bases, with 5 bases left in between. In germline, CDR1 is SGHDT, CDR2 YYEEEE. The CDR3 is 12 amino acids. Measured with immunoSEQ multiplex PCR; TCRdb has only the in-frame clones, and not every one. The table records 75,000 to 95,000 clones, 70% to 90% of them present only once. This TCR derives from a person aged 18 to 75 in good health. This chain links TRBV5-6 with TRBJ1-2; D is unclear. The sample comprised blood. CDR3 loop: CASSLRVYGYTF. CDR3 sequence (DNA): TGTGCCAGCAGCTTGCGAGTCTATGGCTACACCTTC.